This paragraph reports one TCR beta chain. Its antigen remains unidentified. Trimming cost V 3 bases and J 5 bases, with 15 bases left between them. CDR3 length equals 14 residues. CDR1 and CDR2 (germline): SGHRS, YFSETQ. 5'RACE template switching added a universal primer site and UMIs to TCR cDNA. Via MiXCR, TCRdb re-called the 5' RACE reads, giving one row per CDR3 protein. The sample contains approximately 550,000 distinct CDR3 sequences, 15% to 20% of which appear only once. The data were taken from a study of T cells after yellow fever vaccination. Background on the study: It was SMART-Seq v4 Ultra Low Input that prepared the fractions with low cell numbers.

Findings and caveats of the study: Clonotypes found in both CD4 and CD8 compartments made up a small share.

The rearrangement links TRBV5-1 to TRBJ2-7; TRBD1 is a possible D gene (6 bases). This clonotype originated in a man aged 25 to 45 who received the YFV17D yellow fever vaccine. Sequences were derived from PBMCs, sampled 15 days after the yellow fever booster vaccination. This CDR3 reads CASSWSTGMDEQYF. CDR3 DNA: TGCGCCAGCAGCTGGAGCACAGGGATGGACGAGCAGTACTTC.